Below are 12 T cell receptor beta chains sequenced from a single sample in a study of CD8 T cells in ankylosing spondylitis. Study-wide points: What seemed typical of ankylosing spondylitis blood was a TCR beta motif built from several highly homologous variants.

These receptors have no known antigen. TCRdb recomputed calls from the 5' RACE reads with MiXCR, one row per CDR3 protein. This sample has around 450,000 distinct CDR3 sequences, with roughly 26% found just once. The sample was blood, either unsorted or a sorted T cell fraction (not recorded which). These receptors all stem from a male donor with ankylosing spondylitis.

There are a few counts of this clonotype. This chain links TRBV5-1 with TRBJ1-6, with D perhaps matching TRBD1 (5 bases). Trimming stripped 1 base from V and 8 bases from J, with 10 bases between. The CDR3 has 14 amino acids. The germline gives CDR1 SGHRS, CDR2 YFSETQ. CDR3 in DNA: TGCGCCAGCAGCTTGCAGGGTTGGGATTCACCCCTCCACTTT. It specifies CASSLQGWDSPLHF.

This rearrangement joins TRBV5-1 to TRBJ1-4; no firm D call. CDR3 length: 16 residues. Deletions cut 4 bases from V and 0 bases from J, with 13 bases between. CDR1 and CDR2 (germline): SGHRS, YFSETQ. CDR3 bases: TGCGCCAGCAGCGAAGCAGATTCAACAACTAATGAAAAACTGTTTTTT. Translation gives CASSEADSTTNEKLFF.

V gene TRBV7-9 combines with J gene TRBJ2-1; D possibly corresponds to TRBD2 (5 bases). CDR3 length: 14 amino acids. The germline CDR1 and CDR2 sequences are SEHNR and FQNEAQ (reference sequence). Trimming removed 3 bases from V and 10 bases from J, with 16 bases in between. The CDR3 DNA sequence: TGTGCCAGCAGCTTCCTCGGGGAGCTCGGAGAGCAGTTCTTC. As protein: CASSFLGELGEQFF.

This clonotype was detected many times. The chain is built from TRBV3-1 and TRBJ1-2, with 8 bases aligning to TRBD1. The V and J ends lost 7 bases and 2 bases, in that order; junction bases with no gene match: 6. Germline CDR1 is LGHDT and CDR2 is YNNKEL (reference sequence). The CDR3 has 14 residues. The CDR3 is CASKLGQENYGYTF. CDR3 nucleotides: TGTGCCAGCAAATTGGGACAGGAGAACTATGGCTACACCTTC.

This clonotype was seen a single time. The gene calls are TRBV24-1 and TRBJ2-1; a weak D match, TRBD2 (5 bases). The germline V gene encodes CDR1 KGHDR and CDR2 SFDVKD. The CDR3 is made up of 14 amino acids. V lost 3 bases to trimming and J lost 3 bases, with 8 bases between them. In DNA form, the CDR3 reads TGTGCCACCAGTGATCCCGGGATCTACAATGAGCAGTTCTTC. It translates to CATSDPGIYNEQFF.

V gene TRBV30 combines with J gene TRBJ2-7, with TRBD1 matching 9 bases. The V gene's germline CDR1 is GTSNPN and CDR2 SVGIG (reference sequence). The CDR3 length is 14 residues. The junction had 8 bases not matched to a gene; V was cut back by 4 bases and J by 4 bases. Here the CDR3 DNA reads TGTGCCTGGAACGGCCGGGACAGGGTTTACGAGCAGTACTTC. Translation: CAWNGRDRVYEQYF.

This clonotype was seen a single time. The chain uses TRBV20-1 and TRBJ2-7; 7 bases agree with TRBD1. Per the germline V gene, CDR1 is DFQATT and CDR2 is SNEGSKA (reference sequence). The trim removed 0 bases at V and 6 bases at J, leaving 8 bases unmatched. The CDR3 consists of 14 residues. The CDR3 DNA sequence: TGCAGTGCTAGAGATAAGGGCTACAGGGGCGAGCAGTACGTC. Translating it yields CSARDKGYRGEQYV.

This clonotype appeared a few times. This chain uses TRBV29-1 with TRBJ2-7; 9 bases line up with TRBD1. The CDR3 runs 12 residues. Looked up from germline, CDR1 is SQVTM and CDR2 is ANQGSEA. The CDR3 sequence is CDIGQGRHEQYF. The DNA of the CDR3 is TGCGACATTGGACAGGGGAGGCACGAGCAGTACTTC.

This chain's CDR3 is CASSQTGPTEGYV. The DNA of the CDR3 is TGCGCCAGCAGCCAAACAGGGCCAACCGAGGGGTACGTC. The gene calls are TRBV5-1 and TRBJ2-7; TRBD1 might be the D (6 bases). The germline gives CDR1 SGHRS, CDR2 YFSETQ. V shed 4 bases and J shed 12 bases, with 20 bases lying between them. The CDR3 extends over 13 amino acids.

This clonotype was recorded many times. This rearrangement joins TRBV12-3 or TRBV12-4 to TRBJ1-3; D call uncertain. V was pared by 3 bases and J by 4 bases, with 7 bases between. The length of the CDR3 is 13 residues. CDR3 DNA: TGTGCCAGCAGTTTTAACAGCGGAAACACCATATATTTT. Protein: CASSFNSGNTIYF.

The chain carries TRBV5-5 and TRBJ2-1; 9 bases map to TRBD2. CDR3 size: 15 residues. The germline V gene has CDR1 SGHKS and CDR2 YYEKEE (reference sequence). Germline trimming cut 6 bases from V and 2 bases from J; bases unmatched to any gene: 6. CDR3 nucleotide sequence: TGTGCCAGCACAGAGCGGGAGGCCACCTACAATGAGCAGTTCTTC. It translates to CASTEREATYNEQFF.

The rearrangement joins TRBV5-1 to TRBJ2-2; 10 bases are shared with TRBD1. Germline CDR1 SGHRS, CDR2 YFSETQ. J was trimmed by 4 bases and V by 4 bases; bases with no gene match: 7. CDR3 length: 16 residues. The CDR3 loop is CASSPDRGLGTGELFF. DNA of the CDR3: TGCGCCAGCAGCCCAGACAGGGGGCTTGGCACCGGGGAGCTGTTTTTT.